Below are 19 T cell receptor beta chains sequenced from a single sample in a study of shared clonotypes between healthy human individuals. The repertoire was sequenced with immunoSEQ multiplex PCR; TCRdb's copy has only in-frame clones and lacks some. The sample holds approximately 530,000 clones, roughly 95% seen once. Sequenced sample: naive CD4+ T cells sorted from blood. Subset here: CD45RA+ positively selected. These receptors originate from a woman in her 30s in good health.

This chain links TRBV19 with TRBJ1-5; no definite D call. The germline V gene encodes CDR1 LNHDA and CDR2 SQIVND (reference sequence). V was clipped by 9 bases and J by 6 bases, with 15 bases between them. The CDR3 has 13 amino acids. The chain's CDR3 is CASTHGRSQPQHF. DNA of the CDR3: TGTGCCAGCACTCATGGACGGAGTCAGCCCCAGCATTTT.

The chain carries TRBV6-1 and TRBJ1-2; 8 nucleotides align to TRBD1. The germline gives CDR1 MNHNS, CDR2 SASEGT. The CDR3 sequence is 15 residues long. Losses at the gene ends were 4 bases for V and 4 bases for J; bases not matched to a gene: 8. In DNA form, the CDR3 reads TGTGCCAGCAGTGCCGGACAGGGCGGGATCTATGGCTACACCTTC. Its protein product is CASSAGQGGIYGYTF.

V is TRBV28 and J is TRBJ1-4, with D possibly matching TRBD1 (5 bases). This CDR3 spans 16 amino acids. Trimming took 3 bases from V and 4 from J, leaving 15 bases between them. Germline CDR1 and CDR2: MDHEN and SYDVKM. This CDR3 is CASSFSRQGFNEKLFF. CDR3 nucleotide sequence: TGTGCCAGCAGTTTCAGTCGGCAGGGCTTTAATGAAAAACTGTTTTTT.

This clone was seen only a few times. This chain links TRBV19 with TRBJ1-2; TRBD1 matches 7 bases. Unmatched junction bases numbered 5, after V lost 4 bases and J lost 0 bases. The CDR3 consists of 15 residues. Germline V gene sequence: CDR1 LNHDA, CDR2 SQIVND (reference sequence). The CDR3 sequence is CASSKGQQSNYGYTF. The CDR3 DNA reads TGTGCCAGTAGTAAGGGACAGCAATCTAACTATGGCTACACCTTC. Full variable domain (missing parts from reference TRBV19 and TRBJ1-2): DGGITQSPKYLFRKEGQNVTLSCEQNLNHDAMYWYRQDPGQGLRLIYYSQIVNDFQKGDIAEGYSVSREKKESFPLTVTSAQKNPTAFYLCASSKGQQSNYGYTFGSGTRLTVV.

The chain uses TRBV9 and TRBJ2-7, with D hard to call. The CDR3 has 14 residues. Deletions cut 0 bases from V and 3 bases from J, with 10 bases between. Germline CDR1 reads SGDLS; CDR2 reads YYNGEE. CDR3 residues: CASSVGTNFYEQYF. CDR3 sequence (DNA): TGTGCCAGCAGCGTAGGCACTAATTTCTACGAGCAGTACTTC.

This clone was observed a single time. The chain employs TRBV4-1 and TRBJ1-5; 7 positions agree with TRBD1. Germline assignment: CDR1 MGHRA and CDR2 YSYEKL. This CDR3 contains 18 residues. Trimming took 1 base from V and 5 from J; bases not matched to a gene: 14. Here the CDR3 reads CASSQVRDSLQIDQPQHF. The CDR3 DNA reads TGCGCCAGCAGCCAAGTCCGGGACAGCCTACAAATTGATCAGCCCCAGCATTTT.

V usage is TRBV25-1 and J usage is TRBJ2-5; 8 bases are a match to TRBD2. Germline CDR1 and CDR2: MGHDK and SYGVNS. This CDR3 region has 17 residues. Trimming cost V 3 bases and J 11 bases; bases outside gene matches: 20. The CDR3 here is CASSEGREAGGRGEQYF. The CDR3 nucleotides are TGTGCCAGCAGTGAGGGGCGGGAGGCGGGAGGCCGGGGGGAGCAGTACTTC.

The gene calls are TRBV7-9 and TRBJ2-7; 8 bases line up with TRBD2. Germline V lookup: CDR1 SEHNR, CDR2 FQNEAQ (reference sequence). The CDR3 extends over 16 amino acids. Trimming took 3 bases from V and 6 from J; bases not matched to a gene: 13. The CDR3 here is CASSFNTVRGGGEQYF. The CDR3, as DNA: TGTGCCAGCAGCTTCAACACAGTCCGGGGGGGCGGCGAGCAGTACTTC.

This chain joins TRBV7-2 and TRBJ2-7; D remains unclear. The CDR3 loop spans 13 amino acids. In germline, CDR1 is SGHTA, CDR2 FQGNSA. V was shortened by 3 bases and J by 4 bases, with 10 bases between the two germline ends. CDR3 coding DNA: TGTGCCAGCAGCTTTTCGGGTGGTTACGAGCAGTACTTC. Protein sequence: CASSFSGGYEQYF.

The chain joins TRBV5-5 to TRBJ2-7; D unclear. Trimming pared 1 base from V and 2 bases from J, leaving 19 bases between. The germline V gene encodes CDR1 SGHKS and CDR2 YYEKEE (reference sequence). The length of the CDR3 is 17 residues. The CDR3 DNA follows: TGTGCCAGCAGCTTGAGGCCCGGGCCTTTATTACCCTACGAGCAGTACTTC. Its protein product is CASSLRPGPLLPYEQYF. Full variable domain (outside the CDR3, taken from reference TRBV5-5 and TRBJ2-7): DAGVTQSPTHLIKTRGQQVTLRCSPISGHKSVSWYQQVLGQGPQFIFQYYEKEERGRGNFPDRFSARQFPNYSSELNVNALLLGDSALYLCASSLRPGPLLPYEQYFGPGTRLTVT.

J is TRBJ2-7 and V is TRBV23-1; 8 nucleotides line up with TRBD2. TRBV23-1 is an open reading frame, and its role is uncertain. The CDR3 totals 15 residues. V gave up 3 bases and J gave up 7 bases; unmatched junction bases: 11. The CDR3 DNA is TGCGCCAGCAGTCAGCCGACTAGCGCAGCCGAGGAGCAGTACTTC. Amino acids: CASSQPTSAAEEQYF.

V is TRBV18 and J is TRBJ1-4; D is uncertain. CDR1 is KGHSH and CDR2 is LQKENI in the germline V gene. The CDR3 loop spans 14 amino acids. V lost 3 bases, J lost 8 bases, and 13 bases lay in between. For the CDR3, the DNA is TGTGCCAGCTCACCGGGAGGGCGTGAGGAAAAACTGTTTTTT. It translates to CASSPGGREEKLFF.

The chain carries TRBV7-3 and TRBJ2-1; no clear D gene. V was shortened by 0 bases and J by 0 bases, with 9 bases between the two germline ends. Germline CDR1 SGHTA, CDR2 FQGTGA. The CDR3 loop spans 16 amino acids. The CDR3 bases are TGTGCCAGCAGCTTAACGGCAGAAAACTCCTACAATGAGCAGTTCTTC. Protein: CASSLTAENSYNEQFF.

The chain employs TRBV7-9 and TRBJ2-7; D remains ambiguous. The CDR3 runs to 15 residues. Between the trimmed V and J ends, which lost 2 bases and 2 bases, there was a span of 13 bases. Germline CDR1 reads SEHNR; CDR2 reads FQNEAQ (reference sequence). Here the CDR3 DNA reads TGTGCCAGCAGCTTAATTTCTCCACGGACCTACGAGCAGTACTTC. It yields the protein CASSLISPRTYEQYF. Supplemented by reference TRBV7-9 and TRBJ2-7, the full variable domain reads DTGVSQNPRHKITKRGQNVTFRCDPISEHNRLYWYRQTLGQGPEFLTYFQNEAQLEKSRLLSDRFSAERPKGSFSTLEIQRTEQGDSAMYLCASSLISPRTYEQYFGPGTRLTVT.

This chain links TRBV6-5 with TRBJ2-3; D remains ambiguous. Looked up from germline, CDR1 is MNHEY and CDR2 is SVGAGI. Trimming stripped 2 bases from V and 0 bases from J, with 12 bases between. The CDR3 sequence is 16 residues long. CDR3 sequence reads: CASSYTERRSTDTQYF. CDR3 sequence (DNA): TGTGCCAGCAGTTACACAGAAAGGAGAAGCACAGATACGCAGTATTTT.

The chain carries TRBV4-1 and TRBJ2-1; possible D gene TRBD1, 6 bases. V was pared by 0 bases and J by 2 bases, with 11 bases between. The CDR3 sequence is 16 residues long. From germline, CDR1 is MGHRA and CDR2 YSYEKL. CDR3 sequence: CASSQEMDSPYNEQFF. Written as DNA, the CDR3 is TGCGCCAGCAGCCAAGAAATGGACAGTCCCTACAATGAGCAGTTCTTC.

The J gene is TRBJ1-1, the V gene TRBV28; 8 nucleotides line up with TRBD1. Germline values: CDR1 MDHEN, CDR2 SYDVKM. The CDR3 totals 15 residues. V was clipped by 2 bases and J by 1 base; unmatched bases: 3. CDR3 amino acids: CASSLPQGGNTEAFF. CDR3 coding DNA: TGTGCCAGCAGTTTACCACAGGGGGGGAACACTGAAGCTTTCTTT.

This clone was seen once. The chain links TRBV6-5 to TRBJ2-3; D not resolved. V gave up 5 bases and J gave up 4 bases, with 13 bases separating them. This CDR3 is 14 amino acids long. CDR1 MNHEY and CDR2 SVGAGI come from the germline V gene. The CDR3 DNA sequence: TGTGCCAGCAGTGCCCTTGCCCGGGCAGATACGCAGTATTTT. This gives the protein CASSALARADTQYF.

The rearrangement joins TRBV2 to TRBJ2-7; TRBD1 matches 7 bases. The CDR3 runs to 13 residues. The V gene's germline CDR1 is SNHLY and CDR2 FYNNEI. V lost 6 bases to trimming and J lost 2 bases; unmatched junction nucleotides: 4. For the CDR3, the DNA is TGTGCCAGCAGGGCGACAGGGACCTACGAGCAGTACTTC. It codes for CASRATGTYEQYF.